Presented here are 11 T cell receptor beta chains from one specimen sequenced in a study of blood T cell repertoires in COVID-19. The protocol was immunoSEQ multiplex PCR, while the TCRdb copy is restricted to in-frame clones and leaves out a portion. The sample consists of 250,000 to 350,000 clones, approximately 90% of them appearing once. The source material was peripheral blood. Receptors originate from a woman in her fifties or sixties with COVID-19, enrolled during active disease.

The V and J genes are TRBV6-6 and TRBJ2-7; tentatively, D is TRBD1 (6 bases). The CDR3 extends over 12 amino acids. Germline V gene sequence: CDR1 MNHNY, CDR2 SVGAGI (reference sequence). Deletions cut 9 bases from V and 0 bases from J, with 9 bases between. CDR3 sequence reads: CASQGSSYEQYF. CDR3 DNA sequence: TGTGCCAGTCAGGGGAGCTCCTACGAGCAGTACTTC.

The chain couples TRBV4-3 to TRBJ2-6; D possibly corresponds to TRBD2 (5 bases). The CDR3 covers 15 residues. V was clipped by 3 bases and J by 3 bases, with 9 bases between them. The germline CDR1 and CDR2 sequences are LGHNA and YSLEER. The CDR3 DNA reads TGCGCCAGCAGCCACGGACTGATTGGGGCCAACGTCCTGACTTTC. Encoded protein: CASSHGLIGANVLTF.

The V call is TRBV6-2 or TRBV6-3, the J call TRBJ1-1; a weak D match, TRBD1 (5 bases). Germline V CDR1 and CDR2: MNHEY, SVGEGT. The CDR3 extends over 13 amino acids. V was trimmed by 4 bases and J by 7 bases, leaving 13 bases between them. The CDR3 DNA follows: TGTGCCAGCAGTTCCACGTCAACAGGTGAAGCTTTCTTT. It translates to CASSSTSTGEAFF.

This clone showed up just once. J is TRBJ1-4 and V is TRBV29-1; D might be TRBD1 (6 bases). From germline, CDR1 is SQVTM and CDR2 ANQGSEA. The V end lost 1 base, the J end lost 11 bases, and 11 bases lay between the germline ends. The CDR3 consists of 12 residues. Here the CDR3 reads CSVEVLDRKLFF. CDR3 coding DNA: TGCAGCGTTGAAGTTCTTGACAGGAAACTGTTTTTT.

The chain carries TRBV7-2 and TRBJ2-1; a possible D gene is TRBD2 (5 bases). Germline values: CDR1 SGHTA, CDR2 FQGNSA. The CDR3 has 14 amino acids. V lost 2 bases and J lost 4, with 9 bases in between. CDR3 residues: CASSLTGIYNEQFF. The CDR3 coding sequence is TGTGCCAGCAGCTTAACGGGGATTTACAATGAGCAGTTCTTC.

The genes are TRBV7-2 and TRBJ1-5; D is undetermined. Between the trimmed V and J ends, which lost 0 bases and 0 bases, there was a span of 9 bases. The germline gives CDR1 SGHTA, CDR2 FQGNSA. The CDR3 covers 16 residues. CDR3 in DNA: TGTGCCAGCAGCTTAGCGCTCGGGATTAGCAATCAGCCCCAGCATTTT. Protein: CASSLALGISNQPQHF.

This chain connects TRBV7-9 to TRBJ2-1; 7 nucleotides match TRBD2. The CDR3 extends over 15 amino acids. V shed 3 bases, J shed 8 bases, and the junction held 10 bases outside the gene matches. Germline V gene data show CDR1 as SEHNR and CDR2 as FQNEAQ (reference sequence). The CDR3 spells CASSFGGGSFDEQFF. The CDR3 DNA reads as TGTGCCAGCAGCTTTGGTGGCGGGAGTTTCGATGAGCAGTTCTTC.

This sequence joins TRBV6-5 and TRBJ1-5, with D unresolved. CDR1 and CDR2 (germline): MNHEY, SVGAGI. With 10 bases removed from V and 4 bases from J, the gap between germline ends came to 14 bases. CDR3 length: 13 amino acids. CDR3 nucleotides: TGTGCCACCCAACACGAGACTAATCAGCCCCAGCATTTT. Protein: CATQHETNQPQHF.

This sequence joins TRBV29-1 and TRBJ1-3; weak D call: TRBD1 (6 bases). The CDR3 runs 13 residues. V was shortened by 4 bases and J by 5 bases, with 12 bases between the two germline ends. The germline CDR1 and CDR2 sequences are SQVTM and ANQGSEA. The DNA for the CDR3 is TGCAGCGTTGGGGCAGGGGCTAGAAACACCATATATTTT. Translated, it gives CSVGAGARNTIYF. The complete variable domain, with remaining parts taken from reference TRBV29-1 and TRBJ1-3, reads SAVISQKPSRDICQRGTSLTIQCQVDSQVTMMFWYRQQPGQSLTLIATANQGSEATYESGFVIDKFPISRPNLTFSTLTVSNMSPEDSSIYLCSVGAGARNTIYFGEGSWLTVV.

The J gene is TRBJ1-1, the V gene TRBV6-4; a weak D match, TRBD1 (5 bases). Per the germline V gene, CDR1 is MRHNA and CDR2 is SNTAGT. The CDR3 consists of 14 residues. Trimming cost V 4 bases and J 1 base, with 10 bases left between them. The DNA of the CDR3 is TGTGCCAGCAGTGCCCAGGGTGGGAACACTGAAGCTTTCTTT. Protein: CASSAQGGNTEAFF.

V and J are TRBV7-8 and TRBJ2-2; 7 positions match TRBD1. Trimming removed 5 bases from V and 4 bases from J; junction bases left unmatched: 13. Germline-derived CDR1 and CDR2 are SGHVS and FQNEAQ. This CDR3 contains 17 residues. The CDR3: CASSLRQGPGFTGELFF. Here the CDR3 DNA reads TGTGCCAGCAGCCTCCGACAGGGCCCGGGCTTCACCGGGGAGCTGTTTTTT.